Listed below are T cell receptor beta chains from one sample, sequenced in a study of blood T cell dynamics during melanoma immunotherapy. Only in-frame clones appear in the TCRdb table, and some are missing; sequencing was by immunoSEQ multiplex PCR. Among about 1,600 clones listed, approximately 76% were seen once. The material was CD8+ T cells from blood, obtained from a patient treated with checkpoint blockade. Source of these receptors: a human donor with melanoma. CDR3s include the opening cysteine and the closing phenylalanine or tryptophan. A D gene is named only where the DNA matches it firmly.

- TRBJ1-1 TRBV7-9 CASSPQGNTEAFF
- TRBJ1-1 TRBV11-2 CASTPGGSTEAFF
TRBD2 TRBJ2-1 TRBV27 CASSLTSGGYNEQFF
TRBD2 TRBJ2-7 TRBV6-6 CASSLLAGEFYEQYF
- TRBJ2-2 TRBV19 CASKNRSWRAVGELFF
TRBD2 TRBJ2-7 TRBV7-9 CASSLTTSASYEQYF
- TRBJ1-1 TRBV29-1 CSVELQVEAFF
TRBD2 TRBJ2-3 TRBV5-6 CASSLSGLATDTQYF
- TRBJ1-5 TRBV28 CASSLWGARNQPQHF
- TRBJ1-5 TRBV7-8 CASSLFGGSQPQHF
- TRBJ2-1 TRBV27 CASSLSAGTEQFF
- TRBJ1-2 TRBV19 CASSIGAGEGYTF
TRBD2 TRBJ2-5 TRBV4-1 CASSQDGLATFQETQYF
TRBD2 TRBJ2-7 TRBV14 CASSQSSGRSTYEQYF
- TRBJ2-4 TRBV10-1 CARKWVVILIAKNIQYF
TRBD1 TRBJ2-2 TRBV19 CASSRDRGRNTGELFF
- TRBJ1-4 TRBV27 CASSLQGQGEKLFF
- TRBJ1-1 TRBV4-3 CASSQQDSGEAFF
TRBD2 TRBJ2-7 TRBV25-1 CASSEFMGLALYEQYF
TRBD2 TRBJ2-1 TRBV2 CASNSFGTSGSTNYNEQFF
- TRBJ2-7 TRBV9 CASSRTDTYEQYF
TRBD1 TRBJ2-3 TRBV7-2 CASSSTGGAGDTQYF
TRBD2 TRBJ2-1 TRBV5-6 CASSTGLHNEQFF
- TRBJ2-3 TRBV9 CASSPHRSTSTDTQYF
- TRBJ2-7 TRBV19 CASSARGNYEQYF
- TRBJ1-2 TRBV6-5 CASSYQGGKNGYTF
- TRBJ1-4 TRBV28 CASSFGLRTNEKLFF